These 15 T cell receptor beta chains share one sample of origin, sequenced in a study of shared clonotypes between healthy human individuals. Some clones are missing from TCRdb's copy, which holds only in-frame ones; the method was immunoSEQ multiplex PCR. The sample includes around 500,000 clones, less than 80% of them seen just once. Sequenced material: PBMCs. The receptor set was obtained from a woman in her 40s in good health. Some clones in this sample may be carry-over from other donors' samples.

This chain connects TRBV2 to TRBJ2-5, with 7 nucleotides matching TRBD2. CDR1 is SNHLY, CDR2 FYNNEI, per germline. Trimming at V came to 5 bases and at J to 2 bases, leaving 8 bases not matched to a gene. The CDR3 sequence is 15 residues long. This chain's CDR3 is CASSLLADGQETQYF. In DNA, the CDR3 is TGTGCCAGCAGTTTGCTAGCGGATGGGCAAGAGACCCAGTACTTC. Based on the CDR3 plus reference TRBV2 and TRBJ2-5, the full variable domain is EPEVTQTPSHQVTQMGQEVILRCVPISNHLYFYWYRQILGQKVEFLVSFYNNEISEKSEIFDDQFSVERPDGSNFTLKIRSTKLEDSAMYFCASSLLADGQETQYFGPGTRLLVL.

The chain links TRBV7-9 to TRBJ2-4, with 7 bases fitting TRBD1. The CDR3 totals 15 residues. The trim removed 5 bases at V and 4 bases at J, leaving 8 bases unmatched. Germline V gene sequence: CDR1 SEHNR, CDR2 FQNEAQ (reference sequence). The CDR3 sequence: CASSAVEGAKNIQYF. The CDR3 bases are TGTGCCAGCAGCGCCGTTGAGGGGGCTAAAAACATTCAGTACTTC.

The chain joins TRBV19 to TRBJ2-7; 9 bases line up with TRBD2. Unmatched junction bases numbered 3, after V lost 4 bases and J lost 2 bases. This CDR3 has 14 residues. Germline CDR1 and CDR2: LNHDA and SQIVND (reference sequence). The CDR3 sequence: CASSTSSGAYEQYF. DNA of the CDR3: TGTGCCAGTAGTACCTCTAGCGGGGCCTACGAGCAGTACTTC.

The chain links TRBV5-4 to TRBJ2-3; D is undetermined. The CDR3 runs to 14 residues. CDR1 is SGHNT, CDR2 YYREEE, per germline (reference sequence). V lost 4 bases to trimming and J lost 4 bases, with 13 bases between them. The CDR3 loop is CASSTPRSADTQYF. CDR3 nucleotide sequence: TGTGCCAGCAGCACCCCTAGGAGCGCAGATACGCAGTATTTT.

The CDR3 reads CAWSETGTGIPGELFF. For the CDR3, the DNA is TGTGCCTGGAGCGAAACCGGGACAGGGATACCCGGGGAGCTGTTTTTT. The chain is built from TRBV30 and TRBJ2-2, with 9 positions matching TRBD1. The germline V gene has CDR1 GTSNPN and CDR2 SVGIG (reference sequence). V was clipped by 3 bases and J by 6 bases; unmatched bases: 11. The CDR3 consists of 16 residues.

This chain joins TRBV29-1 and TRBJ2-5; D gene unclear. Trimming pared 0 bases from V and 2 bases from J, leaving 10 bases between. Germline CDR1 reads SQVTM; CDR2 reads ANQGSEA. The CDR3 loop spans 14 amino acids. CDR3 DNA sequence: TGCAGCGTTGAAGATACGACCCTTCAAGAGACCCAGTACTTC. Amino acids: CSVEDTTLQETQYF.

This rearrangement joins TRBV19 to TRBJ2-1; D is perhaps TRBD2 (5 bases). This CDR3 region has 15 residues. V lost 8 bases, J lost 5 bases, and 19 bases lay in between. Germline-derived CDR1 and CDR2 are LNHDA and SQIVND (reference sequence). The CDR3 coding sequence is TGTGCCAGTCGCCACGCCGGGATACGCGACAATGAGCAGTTCTTC. It yields the protein CASRHAGIRDNEQFF.

The V call is TRBV27, the J call TRBJ1-2; D is uncertain. The length of the CDR3 is 15 residues. In germline, CDR1 is MNHEY, CDR2 SMNVEV (reference sequence). V was trimmed by 4 bases and J by 9 bases, leaving 21 bases between them. In DNA form, the CDR3 reads TGTGCCAGCAGTTCCACCGGGGAGGGATTATTGAGCTACACCTTC. This sequence encodes CASSSTGEGLLSYTF.

As to this clone: Other DNA sequences from this sample encode an identical CDR3 as well. The V and J genes are TRBV29-1 and TRBJ1-1; the D is unclear. V lost 7 bases and J lost 3, with 6 bases in between. Germline loops: CDR1 SQVTM, CDR2 ANQGSEA. The CDR3 is 10 residues long. The CDR3 region is CSAGDTEAFF. Written as DNA, the CDR3 is TGCAGCGCTGGGGACACTGAAGCTTTCTTT.

V gene TRBV5-8 combines with J gene TRBJ2-2; 9 nucleotides line up with TRBD1. V lost 4 bases, J lost 7 bases, and 8 bases stayed unmatched. This CDR3 has 15 residues. In germline, CDR1 is SGHTS, CDR2 YDEGEE. CDR3 sequence reads: CASSRTGGFGGELFF. CDR3 bases: TGTGCCAGCAGCCGCACAGGGGGCTTCGGCGGGGAGCTGTTTTTT.

This clone has more than one count but fewer than ten. The chain carries TRBV18 and TRBJ1-2; no definite D call. The CDR3 is 12 residues long. V was pared by 3 bases and J by 8 bases, with 10 bases between. CDR1 is KGHSH and CDR2 is LQKENI in the germline V gene. Here the CDR3 DNA reads TGTGCCAGCTCACCCGAGGAAGGCGGCTACACCTTC. Translated, it gives CASSPEEGGYTF.

The table lists this clone with a few counts. The chain joins TRBV9 to TRBJ1-3; D remains unclear. The V and J ends lost 7 bases and 2 bases respectively, with 4 bases between them. Per germline, CDR1 SGDLS and CDR2 YYNGEE. The CDR3 has 11 amino acids. The CDR3 bases are TGTGCCAGCGGAGCTGGAAACACCATATATTTT. It codes for CASGAGNTIYF.

The J gene is TRBJ2-7, the V gene TRBV28; D may match TRBD1 or TRBD2 (5 bases each). The CDR3 sequence is 14 residues long. Germline V CDR1 and CDR2: MDHEN, SYDVKM. V shed 4 bases and J shed 4 bases, with 14 bases lying between them. The CDR3 coding sequence is TGTGCCAGCAGTTCCCGGGACGGTAAATACGAGCAGTACTTC. Its protein is CASSSRDGKYEQYF.

On this clone itself: Just one base apart from a much larger clone, this may be a read error. The chain links TRBV18 to TRBJ1-1, with 8 bases identical to TRBD1. The CDR3 is 13 amino acids. Germline-derived CDR1 and CDR2 are KGHSH and LQKENI. In DNA form, the CDR3 reads TGTGCCAGCTCACCCGGACAGGGAGCTGAAGCTCTCTTT. Protein: CASSPGQGAEALF.

This rearrangement joins TRBV7-2 to TRBJ2-7; TRBD2 matches at 8 bases. Unmatched junction bases numbered 4, after V lost 2 bases and J lost 1 base. CDR1 SGHTA and CDR2 FQGNSA come from the germline V gene. The CDR3 is 15 residues long. The CDR3 nucleotides read TGTGCCAGCAGCTTATCTAGCGGGCAGTCCTACGAGCAGTACTTC. This gives the protein CASSLSSGQSYEQYF. Drawing the rest from reference TRBV7-2 and TRBJ2-7, the complete variable domain is GAGVSQSPSNKVTEKGKDVELRCDPISGHTALYWYRQSLGQGLEFLIYFQGNSAPDKSGLPSDRFSAERTGGSVSTLTIQRTQQEDSAVYLCASSLSSGQSYEQYFGPGTRLTVT.